These 20 T cell receptor beta chains were sequenced from one sample in a study of cytomegalovirus exposure and HLA in healthy donors. Clones were read by immunoSEQ multiplex PCR, and TCRdb kept only the in-frame ones, dropping some. In the table there are some 150,000 clones, roughly 89% of which are singletons. Source material: PBMCs. These receptors originate from a woman aged 25 to 39 in good health and CMV-seronegative.

The chain combines TRBV19 with TRBJ1-5; D gene unclear. Looked up from germline, CDR1 is LNHDA and CDR2 is SQIVND (reference sequence). V lost 3 bases to trimming and J lost 4 bases, with 19 bases between them. The CDR3 extends over 17 amino acids. The chain's CDR3 is CASSMRADGLGNQPQHF. DNA of the CDR3: TGTGCCAGTAGTATGCGGGCCGATGGATTGGGGAATCAGCCCCAGCATTTT.

V and J are TRBV4-1 and TRBJ2-7; 9 nucleotides line up with TRBD1. CDR1 is MGHRA and CDR2 is YSYEKL in the germline V gene. The V and J ends lost 4 bases and 4 bases, in that order; junction bases with no gene match: 8. The CDR3 is 15 amino acids. CDR3 in amino acids: CASSPTGGLTYEQYF. In DNA form, the CDR3 reads TGCGCCAGCAGCCCCACAGGGGGCCTTACGTACGAGCAGTACTTC.

The rearrangement uses TRBV2 and TRBJ2-1; a weak D match, TRBD1 (5 bases). The V end was cut by 7 bases, the J end by 4 bases, with 14 bases between. Germline V gene sequence: CDR1 SNHLY, CDR2 FYNNEI. The CDR3 sequence is 14 residues long. CDR3 coding DNA: TGTGCCAGCACCCTCCCGACAGCGTACAATGAGCAGTTCTTC. This translates into CASTLPTAYNEQFF.

CDR3 sequence reads: CASSVTGAFSYEQYF. CDR3 bases: TGTGCCAGCAGTGTGACAGGGGCGTTCTCCTACGAGCAGTACTTC. The chain has TRBV25-1 and TRBJ2-7; 8 nucleotides align to TRBD1. Trimming took 4 bases from V and 0 from J; bases not matched to a gene: 5. Per germline, CDR1 MGHDK and CDR2 SYGVNS. There are 15 residues in the CDR3.

This chain links TRBV9 with TRBJ2-3; 9 positions agree with TRBD2. V gave up 5 bases and J gave up 1 base; unmatched junction bases: 11. Germline CDR1 SGDLS, CDR2 YYNGEE. The CDR3 length is 17 residues. Here the CDR3 reads CASREYHGGGGTDTQYF. The CDR3, as DNA: TGTGCCAGCAGGGAATACCACGGCGGGGGGGGCACAGATACGCAGTATTTT.

The V gene is TRBV2, the J gene TRBJ2-5, with 8 bases aligning to TRBD2. V trimming: 4 bases; J trimming: 1 base; junction bases outside the gene matches: 5. The CDR3 is made up of 15 amino acids. Germline loops: CDR1 SNHLY, CDR2 FYNNEI. CDR3 nucleotide sequence: TGTGCCAGCAGTGTCGGCGGGGGGCCCCAAGAGACCCAGTACTTC. Protein: CASSVGGGPQETQYF.

The DNA of the CDR3 is TGTGCCAGCAGCCATTTTGGGACAACTGGTTATAGCAATCAGCCCCAGCATTTT. Translating gives CASSHFGTTGYSNQPQHF. The chain joins TRBV7-2 to TRBJ1-5; D perhaps matches TRBD1 (6 bases). The germline CDR1 and CDR2 sequences are SGHTA and FQGNSA. This CDR3 region has 18 residues. The V end lost 5 bases, the J end lost 0 bases, and 20 bases lay between the germline ends. The full variable domain, in which reference TRBV7-2 and TRBJ1-5 provide the parts outside the CDR3, is GAGVSQSPSNKVTEKGKDVELRCDPISGHTALYWYRQSLGQGLEFLIYFQGNSAPDKSGLPSDRFSAERTGGSVSTLTIQRTQQEDSAVYLCASSHFGTTGYSNQPQHFGDGTRLSIL.

The CDR3 sequence: CASSQDKKTGGFTGNTIYF. In DNA, the CDR3 is TGCGCCAGCAGCCAAGACAAAAAGACAGGGGGCTTTACTGGAAACACCATATATTTT. This rearrangement joins TRBV4-1 to TRBJ1-3; 10 bases are a match to TRBD1. J was trimmed by 2 bases and V by 0 bases; bases with no gene match: 10. Germline loops: CDR1 MGHRA, CDR2 YSYEKL. The CDR3 is 19 amino acids.

J is TRBJ1-1 and V is TRBV19; D perhaps matches TRBD1 (5 bases). Germline-derived CDR1 and CDR2 are LNHDA and SQIVND (reference sequence). Trimming shortened V by 2 bases and J by 0 bases, and 7 bases separated the two germline ends. CDR3 size: 14 residues. DNA for the CDR3: TGTGCCAGTAGTATATGGGGGGTGAACACTGAAGCTTTCTTT. Its translation: CASSIWGVNTEAFF.

This clone has only one observation. J is TRBJ1-5 and V is TRBV2; possible D gene TRBD1, 6 bases. The CDR3 runs 15 residues. Trimming stripped 1 base from V and 6 bases from J, with 13 bases between. CDR1 SNHLY and CDR2 FYNNEI come from the germline V gene. Here the CDR3 reads CASSEEQGLSQPQHF. CDR3 nucleotides: TGTGCCAGCAGTGAAGAGCAGGGGTTGAGTCAGCCCCAGCATTTT.

The rearrangement uses TRBV5-1 and TRBJ2-7; D unclear. Trimming took 1 base from V and 2 from J, leaving 10 bases between them. CDR3 size: 14 residues. Germline V gene sequence: CDR1 SGHRS, CDR2 YFSETQ. CDR3: CASSLWAATYEQYF. The CDR3, as DNA: TGCGCCAGCAGCTTGTGGGCAGCCACCTACGAGCAGTACTTC. The variable domain in full, with the rest retrieved from reference TRBV5-1 and TRBJ2-7, is KAGVTQTPRYLIKTRGQQVTLSCSPISGHRSVSWYQQTPGQGLQFLFEYFSETQRNKGNFPGRFSGRQFSNSRSEMNVSTLELGDSALYLCASSLWAATYEQYFGPGTRLTVT.

The chain recombines TRBV19 with TRBJ1-2; D gene ambiguous. The V gene's germline CDR1 is LNHDA and CDR2 SQIVND (reference sequence). V lost 5 bases and J 0 bases, leaving 10 bases between the germline ends. The CDR3 length is 14 residues. The CDR3 nucleotides are TGTGCCAGTAGTGTTGGGAGCACTAACTATGGCTACACCTTC. Encoded protein: CASSVGSTNYGYTF. Full variable domain (remainder filled in from reference TRBV19 and TRBJ1-2): DGGITQSPKYLFRKEGQNVTLSCEQNLNHDAMYWYRQDPGQGLRLIYYSQIVNDFQKGDIAEGYSVSREKKESFPLTVTSAQKNPTAFYLCASSVGSTNYGYTFGSGTRLTVV.

This chain connects TRBV9 to TRBJ2-7; 7 bases fit TRBD2. With V trimmed by 0 bases and J by 3 bases, 3 bases remained unmatched. The CDR3 spans 14 residues. Germline values: CDR1 SGDLS, CDR2 YYNGEE. CDR3 in amino acids: CASSVGLADYEQYF. The CDR3 bases are TGTGCCAGCAGCGTAGGGCTAGCGGACTACGAGCAGTACTTC.

The rearrangement uses TRBV2 and TRBJ2-2; possibly TRBD2 for D (6 bases). The CDR3 has 14 amino acids. Deletions cut 9 bases from V and 1 base from J, with 12 bases between. The V gene's germline CDR1 is SNHLY and CDR2 FYNNEI. The DNA of the CDR3 is TGTGCCAGATCCGGGACTTTGAACACCGGGGAGCTGTTTTTT. Residues: CARSGTLNTGELFF.

The CDR3 sequence is CAWRALQTGISPLHF. The CDR3 DNA reads TGTGCCTGGAGGGCCCTACAGACGGGGATTTCACCCCTCCACTTT. The chain is built from TRBV30 and TRBJ1-6; D gene uncertain. In germline, CDR1 is GTSNPN, CDR2 SVGIG (reference sequence). CDR3 size: 15 residues. V lost 3 bases and J 9 bases, leaving 18 bases between the germline ends.

The chain joins TRBV4-1 to TRBJ2-7, with a weak D call TRBD2 (5 bases). Between the trimmed V and J ends, which lost 4 bases and 5 bases, there was a span of 15 bases. The CDR3 contains 14 residues. Germline CDR1 and CDR2: MGHRA and YSYEKL. This chain's CDR3 is CASSPGVGSDEQYF. The CDR3 nucleotides are TGCGCCAGCAGCCCCGGGGTAGGTTCCGACGAGCAGTACTTC.

The V call is TRBV30, the J call TRBJ1-6, with a weak D call TRBD1 (6 bases). Trimming took off 3 bases at V and 3 bases at J, with 12 bases between the two ends. Looked up from germline, CDR1 is GTSNPN and CDR2 is SVGIG (reference sequence). The CDR3 has 15 residues. The DNA for the CDR3 is TGTGCCTGGAGGACCCCCAGGGGCTATAATTCACCCCTCCACTTT. This translates into CAWRTPRGYNSPLHF.

V gene TRBV6-5 combines with J gene TRBJ2-5; D is undetermined. Trimming took off 7 bases at V and 7 bases at J, with 16 bases between the two ends. This CDR3 is 13 amino acids long. The germline CDR1 and CDR2 sequences are MNHEY and SVGAGI. CDR3 DNA sequence: TGTGCCAGCAAAGACCATACAGAATTGACCCAGTACTTC. The encoded protein is CASKDHTELTQYF.

The V gene is TRBV7-6, the J gene TRBJ2-5; 8 bases are shared with TRBD1. CDR3 length: 16 residues. V lost 5 bases, J lost 1 base, and 9 bases stayed unmatched. CDR1 and CDR2 (germline): SGHVS, FNYEAQ. The CDR3 spells CASSPRGPTLQETQYF. CDR3 sequence (DNA): TGTGCCAGCAGCCCCAGGGGGCCGACTCTCCAAGAGACCCAGTACTTC. The whole variable domain, remainder taken from reference TRBV7-6 and TRBJ2-5, is GAGVSQSPRYKVTKRGQDVALRCDPISGHVSLYWYRQALGQGPEFLTYFNYEAQQDKSGLPNDRFSAERPEGSISTLTIQRTEQRDSAMYRCASSPRGPTLQETQYFGPGTRLLVL.

The chain employs TRBV19 and TRBJ1-2, with D perhaps TRBD1 (5 bases). Trimming pared 7 bases from V and 7 bases from J, leaving 16 bases between. The CDR3 totals 13 residues. Germline CDR1 reads LNHDA; CDR2 reads SQIVND (reference sequence). The CDR3 DNA reads TGTGCCAGTAATCCCAGCAGGGCCAGTGGCTACACCTTC. This gives the protein CASNPSRASGYTF. Complete variable domain (other parts from reference TRBV19 and TRBJ1-2): DGGITQSPKYLFRKEGQNVTLSCEQNLNHDAMYWYRQDPGQGLRLIYYSQIVNDFQKGDIAEGYSVSREKKESFPLTVTSAQKNPTAFYLCASNPSRASGYTFGSGTRLTVV.